The next 14 T cell receptor beta chains were all read from a single sample in a study of CD8+ T cells in alopecia areata. Investigators isolated RNA and reverse transcribed it into cDNA to act as the sequencing template. Only in-frame clones appear in the TCRdb table, and some are missing; sequencing was by immunoSEQ multiplex PCR. This sample has about 150,000 clones; 54% occur once, and the top ten carry more than 15%. Treatment in this sample: oral pan-JAK inhibitor, 5-10 mg twice daily. This material consisted of CD8+ T cells sorted from blood, taken at week 4, from a patient treated with tofacitinib. Receptors originate from a human donor with alopecia areata.

V usage is TRBV7-9 and J usage is TRBJ1-2, with 8 bases matching TRBD1. This CDR3 has 14 residues. J gave up 3 bases and V 7 bases, and 7 bases lay outside the gene matches. CDR1 is SEHNR and CDR2 is FQNEAQ in the germline V gene (reference sequence). In nucleotides, the CDR3 is TGTGCCAGCACCTCGGGACAGGTCCACTATGGCTACACCTTC. Its protein is CASTSGQVHYGYTF.

This rearrangement joins TRBV6-5 to TRBJ1-5, with D tentatively TRBD1 (5 bases). The germline V gene has CDR1 MNHEY and CDR2 SVGAGI. Between the trimmed V and J ends, which lost 6 bases and 0 bases, there was a span of 9 bases. This CDR3 is 14 amino acids long. The CDR3 loop reads CASRGTVSNQPQHF. In DNA, the CDR3 is TGTGCCAGCAGAGGGACGGTTAGCAATCAGCCCCAGCATTTT.

This rearrangement joins TRBV18 to TRBJ1-1; D gene uncertain. Trimming pared 3 bases from V and 5 bases from J, leaving 16 bases between. This CDR3 contains 15 residues. Germline lookup yields CDR1 KGHSH and CDR2 LQKENI. The CDR3: CASSPLKGPRTEAFF. The CDR3 DNA is TGTGCCAGCTCACCTTTGAAGGGCCCGAGGACTGAAGCTTTCTTT.

In this sample, this clone turned up once. The CDR3 here is CASSSTVGRGVSQYF. Here the CDR3 DNA reads TGTGCCAGCAGCTCTACAGTAGGGAGAGGGGTGTCCCAGTACTTC. The V call is TRBV7-2, the J call TRBJ2-5; D may match TRBD1 or TRBD2 (5 bases each). In germline, CDR1 is SGHTA, CDR2 FQGNSA. The V gene lost 4 bases and the J gene lost 9 bases, with 21 bases spanning the gap. This CDR3 has 15 amino acids.

This chain uses TRBV2 with TRBJ1-1; 7 bases match TRBD1. This CDR3 has 14 amino acids. Germline V lookup: CDR1 SNHLY, CDR2 FYNNEI. After removal of 7 bases from V and 2 bases from J, the junction contained 7 bases not matched to a gene. CDR3 DNA sequence: TGTGCCAGCACCCAGGGGGGTCCAAACACTGAAGCTTTCTTT. Its translation is CASTQGGPNTEAFF. The full variable domain, rest sourced from reference TRBV2 and TRBJ1-1, is EPEVTQTPSHQVTQMGQEVILRCVPISNHLYFYWYRQILGQKVEFLVSFYNNEISEKSEIFDDQFSVERPDGSNFTLKIRSTKLEDSAMYFCASTQGGPNTEAFFGQGTRLTVV.

The V gene is TRBV9, the J gene TRBJ2-3, with no clear D. The CDR3 consists of 15 residues. CDR1 is SGDLS, CDR2 YYNGEE, per germline. V lost 0 bases to trimming and J lost 6 bases, with 14 bases between them. The CDR3 DNA reads TGTGCCAGCAGCGTAGCGGGTCTAGATGATGATACGCAGTATTTT. Translated: CASSVAGLDDDTQYF.

The V and J genes are TRBV4-3 and TRBJ1-2, with D tentatively TRBD1 (6 bases). Germline-derived CDR1 and CDR2 are LGHNA and YSLEER. The CDR3 totals 18 residues. V was cut by 0 bases and J by 0 bases, with 17 bases left in between. CDR3 sequence reads: CASSQEIDPQGTNYGYTF. CDR3 sequence (DNA): TGCGCCAGCAGCCAAGAGATCGATCCGCAGGGGACTAACTATGGCTACACCTTC.

V gene TRBV7-2 combines with J gene TRBJ2-3; a weak D match, TRBD2 (6 bases). V was shortened by 4 bases and J by 4 bases, with 12 bases between the two germline ends. CDR3 length: 14 residues. Germline CDR1 SGHTA, CDR2 FQGNSA. The CDR3 loop is CASSSTGLPDTQYF. CDR3 in DNA: TGTGCCAGCAGCTCCACGGGACTCCCAGATACGCAGTATTTT.

This clone was detected only a few times. The gene calls are TRBV19 and TRBJ2-7; D possibly corresponds to TRBD1 (6 bases). The V gene's germline CDR1 is LNHDA and CDR2 SQIVND (reference sequence). With 6 bases removed from V and 5 bases from J, the gap between germline ends came to 17 bases. The CDR3 sequence is 14 residues long. CDR3: CASSFPGDRDEQYF. The CDR3, as DNA: TGTGCCAGTAGCTTTCCAGGGGACCGGGACGAGCAGTACTTC.

This clone was detected a few times. The chain is built from TRBV7-9 and TRBJ2-1, with TRBD2 matching over 11 bases. Trimming cost V 4 bases and J 7 bases; bases outside gene matches: 9. The CDR3 runs 16 residues. Germline CDR1 is SEHNR and CDR2 is FQNEAQ (reference sequence). The CDR3 sequence is CASSSLAGGPVNEQFF. The CDR3, as DNA: TGTGCCAGCAGCTCCTTAGCGGGGGGGCCGGTGAATGAGCAGTTCTTC.

CDR3: CASSSRDSRDEQYF. DNA for the CDR3: TGTGCCAGCAGCTCCCGGGACAGCCGCGACGAGCAGTACTTC. The V call is TRBV7-8, the J call TRBJ2-7, with 7 bases aligning to TRBD1. The CDR3 length is 14 residues. The trim removed 4 bases at V and 5 bases at J, leaving 8 bases unmatched. Germline CDR1 reads SGHVS; CDR2 reads FQNEAQ.

V is TRBV4-3 and J is TRBJ1-5; no definite D call. Deletions cut 0 bases from V and 5 bases from J, with 11 bases between. Looked up from germline, CDR1 is LGHNA and CDR2 is YSLEER. The CDR3 is made up of 15 amino acids. This CDR3 is CASSQDRAGYQPQHF. CDR3 coding DNA: TGCGCCAGCAGCCAAGATCGGGCCGGGTATCAGCCCCAGCATTTT.

This clone was found a few times. This rearrangement joins TRBV2 to TRBJ1-4; no firm D call. Germline-derived CDR1 and CDR2 are SNHLY and FYNNEI. The CDR3 contains 14 residues. The V end was cut by 1 base, the J end by 0 bases, with 3 bases between. DNA of the CDR3: TGTGCCAGCAGTGAAGAGCCAACTAATGAAAAACTGTTTTTT. Translating it yields CASSEEPTNEKLFF.

The table lists this clone with a few counts. The chain links TRBV7-9 to TRBJ1-1, with D possibly being TRBD1 (5 bases). V gave up 2 bases and J gave up 5 bases, with 12 bases separating them. This CDR3 has 14 residues. Per the germline V gene, CDR1 is SEHNR and CDR2 is FQNEAQ (reference sequence). CDR3 amino acids: CASSLSQGGTEAFF. CDR3 nucleotides: TGTGCCAGCAGCTTAAGCCAGGGTGGAACTGAAGCTTTCTTT.